A single sample gave rise to the 21 T cell receptor beta chains below, sequenced in a study of Graves' ophthalmopathy and Graves' hyperthyroidism. Transcripts of RNA were the source for amplifying TCR beta CDR3 regions. RT-PCR in the first round used HTBI primers; a second-round multiplex PCR followed. One entry per CDR3 protein, called by TCRdb with MiXCR from the multiplex PCR reads. The sample includes about 740,000 distinct CDR3 sequences, about 44% of them seen just once. The sample comprised peripheral blood. The source of these receptors is an adult man with Graves' ophthalmopathy.

This chain connects TRBV19 to TRBJ1-1; 7 bases are shared with TRBD1. This CDR3 comprises 16 residues. Per the germline V gene, CDR1 is LNHDA and CDR2 is SQIVND (reference sequence). After removal of 3 bases from V and 1 base from J, the junction contained 8 bases not matched to a gene. The CDR3 sequence is CASSMITGTENTEAFF. DNA of the CDR3: TGTGCCAGTAGTATGATCACCGGGACAGAGAACACTGAAGCTTTCTTT.

This clonotype has more than one count but fewer than ten. This rearrangement joins TRBV9 to TRBJ2-7, with 11 bases aligning to TRBD2. Germline lookup yields CDR1 SGDLS and CDR2 YYNGEE. The CDR3 loop spans 16 amino acids. The ends lost 5 bases at V and 0 bases at J; junction bases unmatched: 7. The CDR3 region has the DNA TGTGCCAGCAGTTACGCTGGACTAGCGGGCTCCTACGAGCAGTACTTC. Translation gives CASSYAGLAGSYEQYF.

The V call is TRBV7-9, the J call TRBJ1-2; TRBD1 might be the D (5 bases). Germline V gives CDR1 SEHNR, CDR2 FQNEAQ (reference sequence). The germline V and J ends were trimmed by 5 bases and 3 bases, with 10 bases remaining between them. This CDR3 has 13 residues. The CDR3 coding sequence is TGTGCCAGCAGCCAAACAGGATACTATGGCTACACCTTC. It codes for CASSQTGYYGYTF.

The chain joins TRBV11-2 to TRBJ1-4; D is possibly TRBD1 (6 bases). Germline V gene data show CDR1 as SGHAT and CDR2 as FQNNGV. The CDR3 runs to 15 residues. V was shortened by 7 bases and J by 8 bases, with 20 bases between the two germline ends. DNA of the CDR3: TGTGCCAGCACCAGGAGGGGGTGGGCCGACGAAAAACTGTTTTTT. Amino acids: CASTRRGWADEKLFF. Variable domain in full (rest from reference TRBV11-2 and TRBJ1-4): EAGVAQSPRYKIIEKRQSVAFWCNPISGHATLYWYQQILGQGPKLLIQFQNNGVVDDSQLPKDRFSAERLKGVDSTLKIQPAKLEDSAVYLCASTRRGWADEKLFFGSGTQLSVL.

The rearrangement uses TRBV6-6 and TRBJ1-1, with TRBD1 matching over 7 bases. V gave up 10 bases and J gave up 0 bases; unmatched junction bases: 8. The V gene's germline CDR1 is MNHNY and CDR2 SVGAGI (reference sequence). CDR3 length: 14 residues. CDR3 protein: CATCPGQMNTEAFF. The CDR3 coding sequence is TGTGCCACCTGCCCGGGACAGATGAACACTGAAGCTTTCTTT.

This clonotype was detected many times. The chain recombines TRBV29-1 with TRBJ1-1; no firm D call. V lost 5 bases to trimming and J lost 11 bases, with 15 bases between them. The CDR3 consists of 11 residues. The germline CDR1 and CDR2 sequences are SQVTM and ANQGSEA. The CDR3 DNA is TGCAGCGTTACTCTTCAGCGGGAGGCTTTCTTT. Its protein is CSVTLQREAFF. The variable domain in full, with the rest retrieved from reference TRBV29-1 and TRBJ1-1, is SAVISQKPSRDICQRGTSLTIQCQVDSQVTMMFWYRQQPGQSLTLIATANQGSEATYESGFVIDKFPISRPNLTFSTLTVSNMSPEDSSIYLCSVTLQREAFFGQGTRLTVV.

Turning to this clonotype: A much larger clone differs from this one at a single base, so this may be a read error. The chain joins TRBV7-1 to TRBJ1-2; 9 bases map to TRBD1. TRBV7-1 is noted as an ORF with a role that remains uncertain. The trim removed 5 bases at V and 4 bases at J, leaving 8 bases unmatched. This CDR3 is 15 amino acids long. The CDR3: CASSASGQGIYGYTF. In nucleotides, the CDR3 is TGTGCCAGCAGCGCTAGCGGACAGGGGATCTATGGCTACACCTTC.

This clonotype appeared a few times. This chain joins TRBV6-5 and TRBJ2-5, with 10 bases matching TRBD1. Trimming took 6 bases from V and 0 from J; bases not matched to a gene: 4. The CDR3 has 15 residues. From germline, CDR1 is MNHEY and CDR2 SVGAGI. The CDR3 DNA reads as TGTGCCAGCAGAGGGGACAGGGGTAACCAAGAGACCCAGTACTTC. This encodes CASRGDRGNQETQYF.

This clonotype was counted ten times or more. The chain has TRBV9 and TRBJ1-6, with D perhaps matching TRBD1 (5 bases). CDR3 length: 15 residues. CDR1 is SGDLS, CDR2 YYNGEE, per germline. The ends were cut back, 4 bases at V and 7 bases at J, with 15 bases in the middle. The CDR3 loop is CASSTSGHPNSPLHF. In nucleotides, the CDR3 is TGTGCCAGCAGCACCTCCGGACATCCCAATTCACCCCTCCACTTT.

About this clonotype: Because it lacks the conserved phenylalanine or tryptophan at the end, this CDR3 is likely a read error. The chain has TRBV20-1 and TRBJ2-7; D possibly corresponds to TRBD2 (5 bases). Germline V gives CDR1 DFQATT, CDR2 SNEGSKA (reference sequence). Deletions cut 6 bases from V and 4 bases from J, with 13 bases between. The CDR3 covers 12 residues. CDR3 DNA sequence: TGCAGTGCGCAACTAGGCCAATACGAGCAGTACTGC. Its protein is CSAQLGQYEQYC.

The rearrangement links TRBV19 to TRBJ1-2; TRBD1 matches 9 bases. Germline V gene data show CDR1 as LNHDA and CDR2 as SQIVND (reference sequence). This CDR3 contains 14 residues. Trimming removed 9 bases from V and 6 bases from J; junction bases left unmatched: 11. CDR3 region: CASRDGTGKDGYTF. DNA for the CDR3: TGTGCCAGCAGGGACGGGACAGGGAAAGATGGCTACACCTTC. Variable domain in full (rest from reference TRBV19 and TRBJ1-2): DGGITQSPKYLFRKEGQNVTLSCEQNLNHDAMYWYRQDPGQGLRLIYYSQIVNDFQKGDIAEGYSVSREKKESFPLTVTSAQKNPTAFYLCASRDGTGKDGYTFGSGTRLTVV.

There are a few counts of this clonotype. The chain is built from TRBV5-1 and TRBJ2-7; D is undetermined. CDR3 length: 14 residues. Between the trimmed V and J ends, which lost 3 bases and 0 bases, there was a span of 10 bases. In germline, CDR1 is SGHRS, CDR2 YFSETQ. CDR3 loop: CASSSDGISYEQYF. The CDR3 region has the DNA TGCGCCAGCAGCTCCGACGGAATCTCCTACGAGCAGTACTTC.

This clonotype was observed at least ten times. The chain uses TRBV7-2 and TRBJ2-5; D is perhaps TRBD2 (5 bases). Germline V gene sequence: CDR1 SGHTA, CDR2 FQGNSA. The CDR3 runs to 14 residues. V lost 4 bases, J lost 0 bases, and 9 bases lay in between. DNA for the CDR3: TGTGCCAGCAGCTCCTCCGGGGACCAAGAGACCCAGTACTTC. Encoded protein: CASSSSGDQETQYF.

The chain combines TRBV2 with TRBJ1-1; 9 nucleotides align to TRBD1. With 6 bases clipped from V and 8 bases from J, the junction kept 10 bases outside the gene matches. This CDR3 spans 14 amino acids. Germline V gene lookup returns CDR1 SNHLY and CDR2 FYNNEI. The CDR3 region has the DNA TGTGCCAGCAGCTCTACAGGGGGCACGCTCGAAGCTTTCTTT. Translation gives CASSSTGGTLEAFF.

The rearrangement links TRBV13 to TRBJ2-7, with unresolved D. The ends were cut back, 5 bases at V and 8 bases at J, with 10 bases in the middle. This CDR3 is 11 amino acids long. CDR1 and CDR2 (germline): PRHDT, FYEKMQ (reference sequence). CDR3 nucleotide sequence: TGTGCCAGCAGCCAAAGGGATAAGCAGTACTTC. Translating gives CASSQRDKQYF.

Written as DNA, the CDR3 is TGTGCCAGCAGCTCGACGGGGACTAGCGGGTTGTACGAGCAGTACGTC. Translated, it gives CASSSTGTSGLYEQYV. V gene TRBV13 combines with J gene TRBJ2-7, with 12 bases fitting TRBD2. V trimming: 4 bases; J trimming: 4 bases; junction bases outside the gene matches: 8. Per germline, CDR1 PRHDT and CDR2 FYEKMQ (reference sequence). There are 16 residues in the CDR3.

In this sample, this clonotype turned up a few times. The chain employs TRBV29-1 and TRBJ2-2; 9 bases align to TRBD2. The junction had 11 bases not matched to a gene; V was cut back by 7 bases and J by 5 bases. This CDR3 region has 15 residues. Germline V gene data show CDR1 as SQVTM and CDR2 as ANQGSEA. The CDR3 is CSAGVAGVGTGELFF. Here the CDR3 DNA reads TGCAGCGCGGGAGTAGCGGGAGTTGGGACCGGGGAGCTGTTTTTT.

There are many counts of this clonotype. The V gene is TRBV7-9, the J gene TRBJ1-2; no definite D call. The CDR3 runs 13 residues. The germline V gene encodes CDR1 SEHNR and CDR2 FQNEAQ (reference sequence). Trimming pared 5 bases from V and 4 bases from J, leaving 11 bases between. The CDR3 DNA is TGTGCCAGCAGCGGAGAGCAGGCCTATGGCTACACCTTC. It yields the protein CASSGEQAYGYTF.

This chain uses TRBV7-9 with TRBJ2-7; a weak D match, TRBD1 (5 bases). The CDR3 has 12 residues. Trimming removed 7 bases at V and 6 bases at J, with 13 bases between. Germline CDR1 is SEHNR and CDR2 is FQNEAQ (reference sequence). The CDR3 sequence is CASTQTAGEQYF. The CDR3 DNA reads TGTGCCAGCACCCAGACAGCAGGCGAGCAGTACTTC.

Points on this clonotype: A much larger clone differs by one base, so this may be a read error. This chain connects TRBV2 to TRBJ1-4; D is ambiguous. The CDR3 is made up of 13 amino acids. CDR1 is SNHLY and CDR2 is FYNNEI in the germline V gene. The CDR3 loop reads CASMRRANERLFF. In DNA form, the CDR3 reads TGTGCCAGCATGAGACGGGCAAATGAAAGACTGTTTTTT.

The chain employs TRBV24-1 and TRBJ2-7, with TRBD1 identical over 10 bases. This CDR3 is 15 amino acids long. Looked up from germline, CDR1 is KGHDR and CDR2 is SFDVKD. Trimming removed 3 bases from V and 3 bases from J; junction bases left unmatched: 4. The CDR3: CATSDTGTGVYEQYF. Here the CDR3 DNA reads TGTGCCACCAGTGATACCGGGACAGGGGTCTACGAGCAGTACTTC.